This note documents a single TCR beta chain sequence. Germline V gene sequence: CDR1 SNHLY, CDR2 FYNNEI. The CDR3 runs to 16 residues. V lost 3 bases to trimming and J lost 4 bases; unmatched junction nucleotides: 8. This sample stems from a study of CD8 T cells in Susac syndrome. Random-hexamer reverse transcription was applied to about 0.45 to 1 ug RNA. Using its own MiXCR run on the immunoSEQ multiplex PCR reads, TCRdb lists one record per CDR3 protein. This repertoire shows about 170,000 distinct CDR3 sequences, roughly 92% found once; its top ten account for approximately 0.094%. The rearrangement uses TRBV2 and TRBJ2-7; 11 bases are a match to TRBD2. Sequencing was performed on CD4+ T cells from PBMCs. The receptor comes from a human donor with multiple sclerosis. The CDR3 loop is CASSDPLAGGGYEQYF. Here the CDR3 DNA reads TGTGCCAGCAGTGACCCCCTAGCGGGAGGCGGGTACGAGCAGTACTTC.